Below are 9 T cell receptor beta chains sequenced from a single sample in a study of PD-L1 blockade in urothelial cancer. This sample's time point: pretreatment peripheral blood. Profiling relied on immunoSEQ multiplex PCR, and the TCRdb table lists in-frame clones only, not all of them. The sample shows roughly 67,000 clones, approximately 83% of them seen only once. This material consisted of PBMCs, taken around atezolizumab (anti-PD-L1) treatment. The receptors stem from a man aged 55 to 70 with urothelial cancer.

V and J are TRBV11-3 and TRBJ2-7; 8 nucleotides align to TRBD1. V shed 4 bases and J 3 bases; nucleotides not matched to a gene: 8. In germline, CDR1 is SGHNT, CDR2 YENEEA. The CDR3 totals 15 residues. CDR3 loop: CASSYGQGGGYEQYF. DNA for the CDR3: TGTGCCAGCAGCTATGGACAGGGAGGAGGCTACGAGCAGTACTTC.

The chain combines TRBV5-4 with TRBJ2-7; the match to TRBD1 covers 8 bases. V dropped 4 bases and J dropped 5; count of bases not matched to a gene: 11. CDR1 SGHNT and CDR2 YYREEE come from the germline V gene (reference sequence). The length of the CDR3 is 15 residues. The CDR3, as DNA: TGTGCCAGCAGCCATAGGCGGACAGGGACCCACGAGCAGTACTTC. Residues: CASSHRRTGTHEQYF.

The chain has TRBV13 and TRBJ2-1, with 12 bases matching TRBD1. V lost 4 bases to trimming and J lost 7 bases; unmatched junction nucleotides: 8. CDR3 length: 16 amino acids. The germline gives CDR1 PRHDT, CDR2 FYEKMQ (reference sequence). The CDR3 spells CASSSAGTGGFNEQFF. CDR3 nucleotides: TGTGCCAGCAGCTCAGCCGGGACAGGGGGCTTTAATGAGCAGTTCTTC.

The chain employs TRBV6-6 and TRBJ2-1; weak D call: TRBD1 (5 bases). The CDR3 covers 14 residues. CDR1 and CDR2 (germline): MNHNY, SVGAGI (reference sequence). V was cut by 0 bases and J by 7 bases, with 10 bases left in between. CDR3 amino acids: CASSYSGRENEQFF. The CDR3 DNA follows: TGTGCCAGCAGTTACTCGGGCAGGGAAAATGAGCAGTTCTTC.

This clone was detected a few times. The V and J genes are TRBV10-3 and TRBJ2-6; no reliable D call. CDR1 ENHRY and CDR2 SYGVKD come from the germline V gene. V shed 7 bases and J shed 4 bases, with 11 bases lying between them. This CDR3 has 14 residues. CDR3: CAINRGGGANVLTF. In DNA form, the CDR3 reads TGTGCCATCAACCGAGGCGGCGGGGCCAACGTCCTGACTTTC.

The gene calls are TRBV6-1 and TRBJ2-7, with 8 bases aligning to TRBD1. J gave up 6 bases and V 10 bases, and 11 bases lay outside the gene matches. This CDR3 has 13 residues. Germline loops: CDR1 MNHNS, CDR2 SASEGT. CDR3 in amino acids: CATSRDRSGEQYF. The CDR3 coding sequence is TGTGCCACGTCCCGGGACAGGTCTGGCGAGCAGTACTTC.

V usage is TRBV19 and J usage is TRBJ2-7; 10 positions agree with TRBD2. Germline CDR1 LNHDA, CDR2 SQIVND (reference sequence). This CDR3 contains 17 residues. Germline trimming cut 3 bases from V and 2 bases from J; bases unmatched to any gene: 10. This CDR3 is CASSIPSTSGATYEQYF. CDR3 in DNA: TGTGCCAGTAGTATCCCCTCAACTAGCGGGGCGACCTACGAGCAGTACTTC.

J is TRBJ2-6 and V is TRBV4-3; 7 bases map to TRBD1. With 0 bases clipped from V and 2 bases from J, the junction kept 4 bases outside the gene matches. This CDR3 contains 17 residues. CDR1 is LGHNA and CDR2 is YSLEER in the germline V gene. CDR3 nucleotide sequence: TGCGCCAGCAGCCAAGATCCTCAGGGGGCTGGGGCCAACGTCCTGACTTTC. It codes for CASSQDPQGAGANVLTF.

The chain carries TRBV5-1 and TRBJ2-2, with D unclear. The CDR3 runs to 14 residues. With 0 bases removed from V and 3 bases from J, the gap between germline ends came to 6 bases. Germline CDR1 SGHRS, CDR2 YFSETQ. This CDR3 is CASSLDPDTGELFF. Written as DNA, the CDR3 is TGCGCCAGCAGCTTGGACCCGGACACCGGGGAGCTGTTTTTT.